This T cell receptor beta chain was obtained from a study of blood T cell repertoires in COVID-19. Turning to the study itself: T cells, B-cell-depleted T cells, or PBMCs supplied cDNA or gDNA.

Authors' processing steps: Reference gene primer amplification gave nucleated cell count estimates. The assay was immunoSEQ multiplex PCR, and TCRdb's table has in-frame clones only and misses some. V, J and clone size are those of that table, while D and trimming were read from the DNA. Among about 180,000 clones listed, about 86% were seen once. This clone was recorded only once. CDR1 and CDR2 from the germline V gene are LNHNV and YYDKDF (reference sequence). The CDR3 contains 17 residues. With 0 bases clipped from V and 1 base from J, the junction kept 6 bases outside the gene matches. The sequence came from a man aged 45-65 years with active or convalescent COVID-19. Sequenced: peripheral blood. V usage is TRBV15 and J usage is TRBJ2-7; 10 nucleotides agree with TRBD2. In nucleotides, the CDR3 is TGTGCCACCAGCAGAGAGGCTAGCGGGGGTGCTTCCTACGAGCAGTACTTC. It codes for CATSREASGGASYEQYF.